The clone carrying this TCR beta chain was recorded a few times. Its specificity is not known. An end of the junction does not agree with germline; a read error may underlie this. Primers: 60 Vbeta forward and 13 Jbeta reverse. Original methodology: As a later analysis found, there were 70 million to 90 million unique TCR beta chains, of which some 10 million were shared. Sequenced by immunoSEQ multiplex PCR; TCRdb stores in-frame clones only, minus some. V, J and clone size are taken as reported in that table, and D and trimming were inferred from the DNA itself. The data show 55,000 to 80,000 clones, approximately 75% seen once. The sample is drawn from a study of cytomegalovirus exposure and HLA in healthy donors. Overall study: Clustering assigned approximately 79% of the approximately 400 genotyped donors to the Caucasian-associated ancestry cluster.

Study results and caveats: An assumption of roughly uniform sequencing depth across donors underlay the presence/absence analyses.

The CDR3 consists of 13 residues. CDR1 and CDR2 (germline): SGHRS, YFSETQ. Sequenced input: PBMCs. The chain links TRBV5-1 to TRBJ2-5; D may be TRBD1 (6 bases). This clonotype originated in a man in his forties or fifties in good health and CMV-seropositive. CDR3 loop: CASSLGQGLVLHF. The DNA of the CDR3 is TGCGCCAGCAGCTTGGGGCAGGGGCTTGTCCTACACTTC.